The rows below give T cell receptor beta chains drawn from one sample of a study of T cell changes during pregnancy in multiple sclerosis. TCRdb's copy holds only in-frame clones and misses some; the assay was immunoSEQ multiplex PCR. Found here are approximately 41,000 clones, just over 90% of them singletons; the top ten hold 1.4%. What was sequenced was PBMCs (not recorded whether the cells were cultured). All receptors come from a female donor with multiple sclerosis, enrolled in a pregnancy study. Both conserved end residues are part of each CDR3. A D gene is named only where the DNA matches it firmly. Clone size, where shown, is once, few, many, or a class for clones that have expanded.

j_call clone_size v_call d_call cdr3_aa cdr3_nt
TRBJ1-2 - TRBV20-1 - CSAYRQYGYTF TGCAGTGCGTATAGACAGTATGGCTACACCTTC
TRBJ2-2 - TRBV30 - CAWSRGNTGELFF TGTGCCTGGAGTAGAGGGAACACCGGGGAGCTGTTTTTT
TRBJ2-7 - TRBV27 TRBD2 CASSSREGLEQYF TGTGCCAGCAGTTCTCGGGAGGGCCTCGAGCAGTACTTC
TRBJ2-3 - TRBV7-7 - CASSQKYTDTQYF TGTGCTAGCAGCCAGAAGTACACAGATACGCAGTATTTT
TRBJ1-3 few TRBV2 TRBD1 CASSDRGDSGNTIYF TGTGCCAGCAGTGACAGGGGGGATTCTGGAAACACCATATATTTT
TRBJ1-5 - TRBV4-1 TRBD1 CASSPTGVSNQPQHF TGCGCCAGCAGCCCGACAGGGGTTAGCAATCAGCCCCAGCATTTT
TRBJ2-1 - TRBV9 - CASAGLSGYNEQFF TGTGCCAGCGCCGGTTTGAGCGGGTACAATGAGCAGTTCTTC
TRBJ1-1 - TRBV21-1 - CASSKGPAIREAFF TGTGCCAGCAGCAAGGGTCCCGCGATTCGCGAAGCTTTCTTT
TRBJ1-5 - TRBV2 TRBD1 CASRVDRGNQPQHF TGTGCCAGCAGGGTAGACAGGGGAAATCAGCCCCAGCATTTT
TRBJ1-1 - TRBV28 TRBD1 CASSLQFRDRGKAFF TGTGCCAGCAGTTTACAGTTCCGGGACAGGGGGAAAGCTTTCTTT